These 24 T cell receptor beta chains originate from one sample sequenced in a study of Ad26.COV2.S vaccination and SARS-CoV-2 variants. Assay used: immunoSEQ multiplex PCR; TCRdb lists only in-frame clones, some missing. The sample carries about 440,000 clones, around 85% recorded once. Treatment of the sample: roughly 18 received Ad26.COV2.S at low or high dose, single or two shots; about 5 received placebo; per-sample allocation not given. Specimen acquisition occurred on day 63 following the initial vaccine or placebo injection. Source: peripheral blood, taken in a trial of Ad26.COV2.S vaccine versus placebo. The receptors shown here come from a person between 18 and 59 years old who received the Ad26.COV2.S COVID-19 vaccine or a placebo.

This clone has ten or more counts. V and J are TRBV7-9 and TRBJ1-4, with no clear D. The V gene's germline CDR1 is SEHNR and CDR2 FQNEAQ (reference sequence). This CDR3 spans 17 amino acids. The V end was cut by 0 bases, the J end by 7 bases, with 18 bases between. CDR3 region: CASSLASWAGEREKLFF. The CDR3 nucleotides read TGTGCCAGCAGCTTAGCGAGTTGGGCAGGTGAACGTGAAAAACTGTTTTTT.

V usage is TRBV7-2 and J usage is TRBJ1-2; 8 bases match TRBD1. The J segment lost 3 bases and the V segment lost 2 bases, leaving 8 bases of the junction unmatched. Germline loops: CDR1 SGHTA, CDR2 FQGNSA. There are 16 residues in the CDR3. CDR3 DNA sequence: TGTGCCAGCAGCTTAACCCAGGGGGCACAGTACTATGGCTACACCTTC. This sequence encodes CASSLTQGAQYYGYTF. Looking up the rest from reference TRBV7-2 and TRBJ1-2 gives the full variable domain: GAGVSQSPSNKVTEKGKDVELRCDPISGHTALYWYRQSLGQGLEFLIYFQGNSAPDKSGLPSDRFSAERTGGSVSTLTIQRTQQEDSAVYLCASSLTQGAQYYGYTFGSGTRLTVV.

The chain uses TRBV30 and TRBJ2-1; a weak D match, TRBD2 (6 bases). CDR3 size: 13 residues. Trimming removed 3 bases from V and 4 bases from J, with 10 bases in between. Looked up from germline, CDR1 is GTSNPN and CDR2 is SVGIG (reference sequence). The CDR3 loop reads CAWREGSYNEQFF. In nucleotides, the CDR3 is TGTGCCTGGAGGGAGGGGTCGTACAATGAGCAGTTCTTC. The complete variable domain, with remaining parts taken from reference TRBV30 and TRBJ2-1, reads SQTIHQWPATLVQPVGSPLSLECTVEGTSNPNLYWYRQAAGRGLQLLFYSVGIGQISSEVPQNLSASRPQDRQFILSSKKLLLSDSGFYLCAWREGSYNEQFFGPGTRLTVL.

The gene calls are TRBV7-6 and TRBJ1-1; D unclear. CDR1 and CDR2 (germline): SGHVS, FNYEAQ. Between the trimmed V and J ends, which lost 8 bases and 0 bases, there was a span of 10 bases. The CDR3 has 13 residues. The DNA of the CDR3 is TGTGCCAGCGGGAAGGACCTGAACACTGAAGCTTTCTTT. This codes for CASGKDLNTEAFF. Combining the CDR3 with reference TRBV7-6 and TRBJ1-1 gives the whole variable domain GAGVSQSPRYKVTKRGQDVALRCDPISGHVSLYWYRQALGQGPEFLTYFNYEAQQDKSGLPNDRFSAERPEGSISTLTIQRTEQRDSAMYRCASGKDLNTEAFFGQGTRLTVV.

The rearrangement links TRBV9 to TRBJ1-1; no clear D. This CDR3 spans 14 amino acids. V was cut by 5 bases and J by 1 base, with 12 bases left in between. Germline V gene data show CDR1 as SGDLS and CDR2 as YYNGEE. CDR3 coding DNA: TGTGCCAGCAGGGAAGGCCCTTGGAACACTGAAGCTTTCTTT. The encoded protein is CASREGPWNTEAFF.

J is TRBJ1-3 and V is TRBV10-3; 9 nucleotides align to TRBD1. The V and J ends lost 3 bases and 4 bases, in that order; junction bases with no gene match: 7. The CDR3 consists of 16 residues. Germline V gene lookup returns CDR1 ENHRY and CDR2 SYGVKD. CDR3 sequence (DNA): TGTGCCATCAGTGATCCGAGACAGGGGGGCGGAAACACCATATATTTT. It specifies CAISDPRQGGGNTIYF.

CDR3 nucleotides: TGTGCCAGCAGCCTGGAGGGGAGCTCCTATAATTCACCCCTCCACTTT. It encodes CASSLEGSSYNSPLHF. The chain uses TRBV7-2 and TRBJ1-6, with D perhaps matching TRBD1 (5 bases). The ends were cut back, 5 bases at V and 0 bases at J, with 11 bases in the middle. CDR1 and CDR2 from the germline V gene are SGHTA and FQGNSA. The CDR3 contains 16 residues.

This CDR3 reads CASSTTSSGEQYF. Written as DNA, the CDR3 is TGTGCCAGCAGCACCACCTCGTCGGGCGAGCAGTACTTC. The rearrangement links TRBV6-2 or TRBV6-3 to TRBJ2-7; D uncertain. Looked up from germline, CDR1 is MNHEY and CDR2 is SVGEGT. The CDR3 runs 13 residues. Trimming left V 6 bases short and J 6 bases short, with 15 bases between.

This clone occurred a few times. The chain links TRBV5-1 to TRBJ1-2; tentative D call: TRBD1 (6 bases). CDR3 size: 13 residues. Trimming stripped 4 bases from V and 5 bases from J, with 12 bases between. Germline CDR1 and CDR2: SGHRS and YFSETQ. CDR3 loop: CASSQTGRYGYTF. The DNA for the CDR3 is TGCGCCAGCAGCCAAACAGGGCGGTATGGCTACACCTTC.

This chain uses TRBV5-1 with TRBJ2-5, with D uncertain. The CDR3 runs to 14 residues. V was trimmed by 0 bases and J by 1 base, leaving 7 bases between them. The germline V gene has CDR1 SGHRS and CDR2 YFSETQ. The CDR3 reads CASSLAPSQETQYF. The DNA for the CDR3 is TGCGCCAGCAGCTTGGCCCCAAGCCAAGAGACCCAGTACTTC.

The chain couples TRBV11-3 to TRBJ1-1; D may be TRBD1 (5 bases). Germline CDR1 reads SGHNT; CDR2 reads YENEEA. CDR3 length equals 13 residues. V lost 1 base and J 5 bases, leaving 8 bases between the germline ends. CDR3 amino acids: CASSLVQGTEAFF. The CDR3 DNA follows: TGTGCCAGCAGCTTAGTTCAGGGAACTGAAGCTTTCTTT.

This clone appeared a few times. The chain couples TRBV3-1 (or the pseudogene TRBV3-2) to TRBJ1-1; TRBD1 agrees at 10 bases. The CDR3 sequence is 20 residues long. The J segment lost 6 bases and the V segment lost 1 base, leaving 20 bases of the junction unmatched. Germline assignment: CDR1 LGHDT and CDR2 YNNKEL (reference sequence). The CDR3 DNA reads TGTGCCAGCAGCCAAGTACCACCGAAGGACAGGGGGGGATCTAAATCTGAAGCTTTCTTT. This codes for CASSQVPPKDRGGSKSEAFF.

The gene calls are TRBV28 and TRBJ2-1; D is undetermined. Germline-derived CDR1 and CDR2 are MDHEN and SYDVKM. V lost 6 bases, J lost 3 bases, and 6 bases lay in between. The CDR3 has 12 residues. The CDR3 coding sequence is TGTGCCAGCAGGCAGAACTACAATGAGCAGTTCTTC. This gives the protein CASRQNYNEQFF.

This clone was counted only a few times. The V gene is TRBV6-5, the J gene TRBJ2-2, with no clear D. The CDR3 contains 15 residues. CDR1 is MNHEY, CDR2 SVGAGI, per germline. Trimming took off 6 bases at V and 5 bases at J, with 16 bases between the two ends. In DNA, the CDR3 is TGTGCCAGCAGCCTACGGATAGTTGGGACCGGGGAGCTGTTTTTT. Amino acid sequence: CASSLRIVGTGELFF.

The chain has TRBV7-2 and TRBJ2-7, with D hard to call. Germline CDR1 is SGHTA and CDR2 is FQGNSA. The V end lost 5 bases, the J end lost 3 bases, and 17 bases lay between the germline ends. The CDR3 covers 15 residues. The CDR3 nucleotides read TGTGCCAGCAGCATCAGGCCGACAATCTACTACGAGCAGTACTTC. Protein sequence: CASSIRPTIYYEQYF.

The chain combines TRBV7-2 with TRBJ1-5; 7 positions match TRBD1. The CDR3 sequence is 15 residues long. The junction had 6 bases not matched to a gene; V was cut back by 5 bases and J by 2 bases. Germline values: CDR1 SGHTA, CDR2 FQGNSA. The CDR3 sequence: CASSHDRARNQPQHF. The CDR3 DNA reads TGTGCCAGCAGCCACGACAGGGCTCGCAATCAGCCCCAGCATTTT.

This clone occurred once. The chain recombines TRBV9 with TRBJ2-5; 7 bases are a match to TRBD1. V shed 2 bases, J shed 4 bases, and the junction held 8 bases outside the gene matches. The V gene's germline CDR1 is SGDLS and CDR2 YYNGEE. The CDR3 is 15 residues long. For the CDR3, the DNA is TGTGCCAGCAGCGTGGCAGTAGGGGGCCCAGAGACCCAGTACTTC. Translation: CASSVAVGGPETQYF.

V and J are TRBV5-4 and TRBJ1-6; possible D gene TRBD1, 5 bases. From germline, CDR1 is SGHNT and CDR2 YYREEE (reference sequence). This CDR3 region has 15 residues. The germline V and J ends were trimmed by 0 bases and 7 bases, with 11 bases remaining between them. The CDR3 nucleotides read TGTGCCAGCAGCTTGGACAGGACCAAAAATTCACCCCTCCACTTT. It yields the protein CASSLDRTKNSPLHF.

V and J are TRBV11-2 and TRBJ1-2; D is uncertain. CDR1 SGHAT and CDR2 FQNNGV come from the germline V gene. The CDR3 runs 14 residues. Trimming took 3 bases from V and 8 from J, leaving 16 bases between them. Here the CDR3 reads CASSFRMLGKGYTF. DNA of the CDR3: TGTGCCAGCAGCTTTCGGATGCTGGGGAAGGGCTACACCTTC.

The chain carries TRBV6-1 and TRBJ1-1, with unresolved D. The length of the CDR3 is 13 residues. Looked up from germline, CDR1 is MNHNS and CDR2 is SASEGT. Trimming removed 5 bases at V and 3 bases at J, with 10 bases between. CDR3 sequence: CASSLGSHTEAFF. The CDR3 bases are TGTGCCAGCAGTTTAGGAAGTCACACTGAAGCTTTCTTT.

The V gene is TRBV28, the J gene TRBJ2-3; D ambiguous. Trimming left V 2 bases short and J 7 bases short, with 7 bases between. The CDR3 extends over 12 amino acids. CDR1 MDHEN and CDR2 SYDVKM come from the germline V gene. The CDR3 here is CASSLPRYTQYF. The DNA of the CDR3 is TGTGCCAGCAGTTTACCCCGTTATACGCAGTATTTT. Variable domain in full (rest from reference TRBV28 and TRBJ2-3): DVKVTQSSRYLVKRTGEKVFLECVQDMDHENMFWYRQDPGLGLRLIYFSYDVKMKEKGDIPEGYSVSREKKERFSLILESASTNQTSMYLCASSLPRYTQYFGPGTRLTVL.

The chain joins TRBV5-1 to TRBJ2-3, with a tentative D call TRBD2 (6 bases). The V and J ends lost 4 bases and 11 bases respectively, with 26 bases between them. CDR1 and CDR2 (germline): SGHRS, YFSETQ. The CDR3 has 16 amino acids. CDR3 in amino acids: CASSHQTGAATGGQYF. For the CDR3, the DNA is TGCGCCAGCAGCCACCAGACCGGGGCAGCGACCGGGGGGCAGTATTTT.

The chain carries TRBV6-5 and TRBJ2-1; TRBD2 matches 13 bases. Germline CDR1 reads MNHEY; CDR2 reads SVGAGI. V lost 6 bases and J lost 12; bases outside the gene matches: 5. The CDR3 contains 13 residues. The CDR3 DNA sequence: TGTGCCAGCAGCCAGGGACTAGCGGGAAGGCAGTTCTTC. This codes for CASSQGLAGRQFF.

This clone was seen just once. CDR3 bases: TGCGCCAGCAGCCAAGCTTCCGATACGCAGTATTTT. Its translation is CASSQASDTQYF. The chain couples TRBV4-3 to TRBJ2-3; D ambiguous. With 1 base removed from V and 6 bases from J, the gap between germline ends came to 5 bases. The CDR3 is made up of 12 amino acids. Germline CDR1 is LGHNA and CDR2 is YSLEER.